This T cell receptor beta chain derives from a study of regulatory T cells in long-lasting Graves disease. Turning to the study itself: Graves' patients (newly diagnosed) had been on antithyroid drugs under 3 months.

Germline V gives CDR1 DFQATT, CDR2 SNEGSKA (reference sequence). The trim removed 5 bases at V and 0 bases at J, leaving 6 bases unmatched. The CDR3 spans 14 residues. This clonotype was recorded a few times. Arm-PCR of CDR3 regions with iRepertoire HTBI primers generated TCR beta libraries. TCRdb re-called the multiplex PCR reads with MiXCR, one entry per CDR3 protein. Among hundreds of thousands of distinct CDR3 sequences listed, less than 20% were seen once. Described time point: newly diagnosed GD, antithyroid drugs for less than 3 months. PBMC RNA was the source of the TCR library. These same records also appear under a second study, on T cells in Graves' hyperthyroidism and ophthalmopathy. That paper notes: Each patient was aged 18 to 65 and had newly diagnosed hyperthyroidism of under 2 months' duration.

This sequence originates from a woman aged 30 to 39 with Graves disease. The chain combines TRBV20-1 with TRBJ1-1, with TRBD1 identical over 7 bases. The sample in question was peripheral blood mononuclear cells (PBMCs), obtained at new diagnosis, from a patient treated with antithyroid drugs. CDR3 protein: CSAGDRSMNTEAFF. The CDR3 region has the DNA TGCAGTGCTGGGGACAGATCTATGAACACTGAAGCTTTCTTT.